These 6 T cell receptor beta chains share one sample of origin, sequenced in a study of OX40 agonist ivuxolimab in advanced cancers. Assay: immunoSEQ multiplex PCR; the TCRdb copy retains only in-frame clones and omits some. The sample lists approximately 50,000 clones, 60% to 80% occurring once. The specimen was CD4+ or CD8+ T cells sorted from blood, collected in a trial of the OX40 agonist ivuxolimab. The receptor source for this set is an adult with an advanced solid tumor such as melanoma, head and neck, liver or kidney cancer.

The chain is built from TRBV7-9 and TRBJ2-5; possibly TRBD2 for D (5 bases). From germline, CDR1 is SEHNR and CDR2 FQNEAQ (reference sequence). The V and J ends lost 5 bases and 1 base respectively, with 14 bases between them. The CDR3 contains 15 residues. CDR3 nucleotides: TGTGCCAGCAGCCTGATGAGCGGAGTCCAAGAGACCCAGTACTTC. It yields the protein CASSLMSGVQETQYF.

The rearrangement uses TRBV18 and TRBJ2-5; 12 nucleotides agree with TRBD1. Germline V gene sequence: CDR1 KGHSH, CDR2 LQKENI. J lost 2 bases, V lost 4 bases, and 8 bases had no gene match. The CDR3 runs to 17 residues. CDR3 loop: CASSLRDRGLRQETQYF. The CDR3, as DNA: TGTGCCAGCTCACTCCGGGACAGGGGGCTCAGACAAGAGACCCAGTACTTC. Supplemented by reference TRBV18 and TRBJ2-5, the full variable domain reads NAGVMQNPRHLVRRRGQEARLRCSPMKGHSHVYWYRQLPEEGLKFMVYLQKENIIDESGMPKERFSAEFPKEGPSILRIQQVVRGDSAAYFCASSLRDRGLRQETQYFGPGTRLLVL.

This chain joins TRBV5-1 and TRBJ2-7; D possibly corresponds to TRBD1 (5 bases). CDR3 length: 12 residues. V was clipped by 2 bases and J by 7 bases, with 10 bases between them. CDR1 and CDR2 from the germline V gene are SGHRS and YFSETQ. The CDR3 DNA reads TGCGCCAGCAGCTTCCAAGGGGAAGAGCAGTACTTC. It encodes CASSFQGEEQYF.

The chain is built from TRBV5-8 and TRBJ2-1, with 7 bases fitting TRBD2. The CDR3 is 16 amino acids. In germline, CDR1 is SGHTS, CDR2 YDEGEE. The J segment lost 0 bases and the V segment lost 5 bases, leaving 8 bases of the junction unmatched. Written as DNA, the CDR3 is TGTGCCAGCAGGTTGAGCGGGGCCCTCTCCTACAATGAGCAGTTCTTC. Translating it yields CASRLSGALSYNEQFF.

The chain employs TRBV7-9 and TRBJ2-3; D possibly corresponds to TRBD1 (6 bases). V was trimmed by 5 bases and J by 3 bases, leaving 18 bases between them. Germline lookup yields CDR1 SEHNR and CDR2 FQNEAQ (reference sequence). The CDR3 covers 16 residues. The DNA for the CDR3 is TGTGCCAGCAGCCCATTTGACAGGCCTGGAACAGATACGCAGTATTTT. It translates to CASSPFDRPGTDTQYF.

The chain joins TRBV27 to TRBJ1-6; 7 bases align to TRBD1. CDR1 is MNHEY, CDR2 SMNVEV, per germline (reference sequence). This CDR3 is built from 15 residues. J was trimmed by 3 bases and V by 3 bases; bases with no gene match: 2. The CDR3 region has the DNA TGTGCCAGCAGTTTGGGGGACAGCTATAATTCACCCCTCCACTTT. Translation: CASSLGDSYNSPLHF.